This T cell receptor beta chain was identified during a study of cytomegalovirus exposure and HLA in healthy donors. Study-wide findings and caveats: Analysis was carried out at a later point, and it linked a missense DCLRE1C variant to TCR beta V- and J-gene trimming. Testing in vitro showed a few CMV-associated chains specific for CMV antigens.

In regard to this clone: Its cognate antigen is unknown.

The primer mix had 60 Vbeta and 13 Jbeta primers. Clones were read by immunoSEQ multiplex PCR, and TCRdb kept only the in-frame ones, dropping some. Found here are approximately 64,000 clones, roughly 73% of them singletons; the top ten hold 4% to 5.5%. The sequence was collected from a male donor in good health and CMV-seropositive. Material: PBMCs.

CDR3 sequence: CASNFGQGSYGYTF. In DNA form, the CDR3 reads TGCGCCAGCAACTTTGGACAGGGTTCCTATGGCTACACCTTC. This sequence joins TRBV5-1 and TRBJ1-2, with 8 nucleotides matching TRBD1. Germline V gives CDR1 SGHRS, CDR2 YFSETQ. The CDR3 is 14 residues long. V was clipped by 6 bases and J by 4 bases; unmatched bases: 8.